Presented here are 28 T cell receptor beta chains from one specimen sequenced in a study of early T cells in non-severe SARS-CoV-2 infection. Using its own MiXCR run on the 5' RACE reads, TCRdb lists one record per CDR3 protein. The sample includes 80,000 to 95,000 distinct CDR3 sequences, around 15% of them seen just once. The source material was whole blood. These receptors all come from an adult who was a healthcare worker with PCR-confirmed SARS-CoV-2 infection or an uninfected control (not recorded which).

Only a few counts were recorded for this clonotype. V and J are TRBV28 and TRBJ1-6; D gene unclear. CDR1 MDHEN and CDR2 SYDVKM come from the germline V gene. Trimming cost V 4 bases and J 0 bases, with 13 bases left between them. The CDR3 runs 17 residues. The CDR3 loop reads CASSSPSGSSYNSPLHF. CDR3 bases: TGTGCCAGCAGTTCCCCCTCGGGGAGCTCCTATAATTCACCCCTCCACTTT.

The V call is TRBV7-3, the J call TRBJ2-3; D unclear. Germline CDR1 is SGHTA and CDR2 is FQGTGA. This CDR3 comprises 14 residues. Trimming left V 4 bases short and J 2 bases short, with 10 bases between. CDR3 DNA: TGTGCCAGCAGCTCCGGGCGAAACACAGATACGCAGTATTTT. Translating it yields CASSSGRNTDTQYF. The complete variable domain, with remaining parts taken from reference TRBV7-3 and TRBJ2-3, reads GAGVSQTPSNKVTEKGKYVELRCDPISGHTALYWYRQSLGQGPEFLIYFQGTGAADDSGLPNDRFFAVRPEGSVSTLKIQRTERGDSAVYLCASSSGRNTDTQYFGPGTRLTVL.

The rearrangement links TRBV7-2 to TRBJ2-3; the match to TRBD2 covers 15 bases. Germline CDR1 is SGHTA and CDR2 is FQGNSA. This CDR3 is built from 17 residues. The J segment lost 5 bases and the V segment lost 1 base, leaving 4 bases of the junction unmatched. The CDR3 coding sequence is TGTGCCAGCAGCTTAGTAGGGACTAGCGGGGGGTTAGATACGCAGTATTTT. As protein: CASSLVGTSGGLDTQYF.

This clonotype was recorded many times. The rearrangement joins TRBV30 to TRBJ1-2, with a weak D call TRBD1 (6 bases). The CDR3 length is 12 residues. Germline CDR1 and CDR2: GTSNPN and SVGIG (reference sequence). Trimming stripped 0 bases from V and 7 bases from J, with 9 bases between. The CDR3 here is CAWSVQGLGYTF. The DNA of the CDR3 is TGTGCCTGGAGTGTGCAGGGGCTTGGCTACACCTTC.

This clonotype has at least ten counts. The chain carries TRBV2 and TRBJ2-5; TRBD1 agrees at 7 bases. Germline loops: CDR1 SNHLY, CDR2 FYNNEI. The CDR3 has 15 residues. V trimming: 3 bases; J trimming: 1 base; junction bases outside the gene matches: 5. In nucleotides, the CDR3 is TGTGCCAGCAGTGACCCAGGGGGTATCCAAGAGACCCAGTACTTC. This gives the protein CASSDPGGIQETQYF. The full variable domain, in which reference TRBV2 and TRBJ2-5 provide the parts outside the CDR3, is EPEVTQTPSHQVTQMGQEVILRCVPISNHLYFYWYRQILGQKVEFLVSFYNNEISEKSEIFDDQFSVERPDGSNFTLKIRSTKLEDSAMYFCASSDPGGIQETQYFGPGTRLLVL.

This clonotype came up many times. The J gene is TRBJ1-4, the V gene TRBV19; D possibly corresponds to TRBD1 (6 bases). The CDR3 is made up of 16 amino acids. The V end lost 6 bases, the J end lost 5 bases, and 19 bases lay between the germline ends. CDR1 and CDR2 (germline): LNHDA, SQIVND (reference sequence). Written as DNA, the CDR3 is TGTGCCAGTAGATCCGATAGAGGGACACAGAATGAAAAACTGTTTTTT. It is translated as CASRSDRGTQNEKLFF.

This clonotype appeared a few times. J is TRBJ2-7 and V is TRBV5-1; D unclear. CDR1 SGHRS and CDR2 YFSETQ come from the germline V gene. Trimming left V 4 bases short and J 3 bases short, with 17 bases between. This CDR3 is 15 amino acids long. The CDR3 region is CASSIQPTNLYEQYF. DNA for the CDR3: TGCGCCAGCAGCATCCAACCGACAAACCTCTACGAGCAGTACTTC.

This clonotype was detected only a few times. CDR3 nucleotide sequence: TGCAGTGCCACCATTCCCGGGACGGGGAACACTGAAGCTTTCTTT. Residues: CSATIPGTGNTEAFF. The chain recombines TRBV20-1 with TRBJ1-1; perhaps TRBD1 as D (5 bases). The V end was cut by 6 bases, the J end by 1 base, with 18 bases between. The germline gives CDR1 DFQATT, CDR2 SNEGSKA (reference sequence). This CDR3 region has 15 residues.

The V and J genes are TRBV9 and TRBJ2-3; 7 nucleotides agree with TRBD2. This CDR3 comprises 16 residues. After removal of 2 bases from V and 2 bases from J, the junction contained 8 bases not matched to a gene. The germline V gene encodes CDR1 SGDLS and CDR2 YYNGEE. The CDR3: CASSVASGAPTDTQYF. Written as DNA, the CDR3 is TGTGCCAGCAGCGTTGCGAGCGGGGCGCCCACAGATACGCAGTATTTT.

The chain links TRBV20-1 to TRBJ2-1, with TRBD2 matching over 7 bases. This CDR3 is built from 15 residues. The germline V gene encodes CDR1 DFQATT and CDR2 SNEGSKA (reference sequence). V shed 3 bases, J shed 4 bases, and the junction held 9 bases outside the gene matches. CDR3 DNA sequence: TGCAGTGCTAGGGAAAGCCCTAGCGGTTACAATGAGCAGTTCTTC. It yields the protein CSARESPSGYNEQFF.

V is TRBV28 and J is TRBJ1-3; the D gene is possibly TRBD1 (5 bases). Trimming left V 3 bases short and J 5 bases short, with 8 bases between. CDR3 length: 13 residues. Germline V gene lookup returns CDR1 MDHEN and CDR2 SYDVKM. The CDR3 DNA reads TGTGCCAGCAGTTTTAGGGGTCGAAACACCATATATTTT. This encodes CASSFRGRNTIYF.

The chain joins TRBV18 to TRBJ2-7; 8 positions match TRBD1. Germline lookup yields CDR1 KGHSH and CDR2 LQKENI. The CDR3 length is 16 residues. Losses at the gene ends were 6 bases for V and 0 bases for J; bases not matched to a gene: 10. CDR3 nucleotides: TGTGCCAGCTCCGCCGGACAGGGAACTAGCTCCTACGAGCAGTACTTC. Protein sequence: CASSAGQGTSSYEQYF.

In this sample, this clonotype turned up a few times. The V call is TRBV25-1, the J call TRBJ2-7; D gene uncertain. Per the germline V gene, CDR1 is MGHDK and CDR2 is SYGVNS. Trimming left V 3 bases short and J 5 bases short, with 11 bases between. CDR3 length: 13 amino acids. CDR3 amino acids: CASSEWALNEQYF. The CDR3 bases are TGTGCCAGCAGTGAGTGGGCACTTAACGAGCAGTACTTC.

The chain uses TRBV2 and TRBJ2-3, with TRBD2 identical over 14 bases. Germline-derived CDR1 and CDR2 are SNHLY and FYNNEI. This CDR3 has 16 amino acids. Trimming at V came to 7 bases and at J to 0 bases, leaving 3 bases not matched to a gene. CDR3 loop: CASTRLAGGSTDTQYF. For the CDR3, the DNA is TGTGCCAGCACCCGACTAGCGGGGGGGAGCACAGATACGCAGTATTTT.

The sample holds a few counts of this clonotype. The rearrangement uses TRBV20-1 and TRBJ2-7; TRBD2 agrees at 8 bases. Germline values: CDR1 DFQATT, CDR2 SNEGSKA (reference sequence). The CDR3 is 12 residues long. The V gene end was trimmed by 4 bases and the J gene end by 7 bases; junction bases not matched to a gene: 6. The DNA for the CDR3 is TGCAGTGCTACTGGGACTAGACGGGAGCAGTACTTC. It yields the protein CSATGTRREQYF.

The sample holds a few counts of this clonotype. The chain is built from TRBV7-9 and TRBJ2-5; weak D call: TRBD2 (6 bases). The CDR3 consists of 15 residues. V dropped 5 bases and J dropped 5 bases, with 18 bases sitting between them. CDR1 is SEHNR, CDR2 FQNEAQ, per germline (reference sequence). CDR3 DNA sequence: TGTGCCAGCAGCCCCCGCGGGGTGGAAGGGGAGACCCAGTACTTC. Amino acids: CASSPRGVEGETQYF.

This rearrangement joins TRBV28 to TRBJ1-2, with D maybe TRBD1 (5 bases). Germline V gene data show CDR1 as MDHEN and CDR2 as SYDVKM. This CDR3 region has 15 residues. Trimming shortened V by 3 bases and J by 0 bases, and 11 bases separated the two germline ends. CDR3 sequence: CASSFPQAANYGYTF. CDR3 nucleotides: TGTGCCAGCAGTTTCCCACAGGCCGCTAACTATGGCTACACCTTC.

This sequence joins TRBV6-1 and TRBJ1-5; no clear D gene. CDR3 length: 14 amino acids. Trimming removed 4 bases at V and 6 bases at J, with 13 bases between. Per the germline V gene, CDR1 is MNHNS and CDR2 is SASEGT. CDR3 DNA sequence: TGTGCCAGCAGTGGCTCCGGAGAGGGTCAGCCCCAGCATTTT. It specifies CASSGSGEGQPQHF.

This clonotype was picked up many times. The gene calls are TRBV6-1 and TRBJ2-2, with D possibly TRBD2 on 6 matching bases. CDR3 length equals 15 residues. Germline-derived CDR1 and CDR2 are MNHNS and SASEGT. V was shortened by 3 bases and J by 4 bases, with 12 bases between the two germline ends. This chain's CDR3 is CASSDLGGFTGELFF. CDR3 nucleotides: TGTGCCAGCAGTGATTTAGGAGGGTTCACCGGGGAGCTGTTTTTT.

In this sample, this clonotype turned up a few times. The chain has TRBV6-2 or TRBV6-3 and TRBJ2-1; TRBD1 agrees at 11 bases. Per the germline V gene, CDR1 is MNHEY and CDR2 is SVGEGT. This CDR3 has 16 residues. With V trimmed by 2 bases and J by 4 bases, 4 bases remained unmatched. The CDR3 is CASSYNRDRGYNEQFF. In DNA, the CDR3 is TGTGCCAGCAGTTACAACCGGGACAGGGGGTACAATGAGCAGTTCTTC.

J is TRBJ2-3 and V is TRBV7-2; D ambiguous. Trimming stripped 6 bases from V and 5 bases from J, with 15 bases between. Germline values: CDR1 SGHTA, CDR2 FQGNSA. The CDR3 length is 14 residues. CDR3 DNA: TGTGCCAGCAGTATTGGAAACCTCGAAGATACGCAGTATTTT. Translating gives CASSIGNLEDTQYF.

The V call is TRBV3-1, the J call TRBJ2-2; 7 positions match TRBD1. Germline CDR1 and CDR2: LGHDT and YNNKEL (reference sequence). CDR3 length equals 15 residues. The V gene end was trimmed by 3 bases and the J gene end by 4 bases; junction bases not matched to a gene: 5. CDR3 coding DNA: TGTGCCAGCAGCCAGTTACAGGGGAGCACCGGGGAGCTGTTTTTT. The encoded protein is CASSQLQGSTGELFF.

Many counts were recorded for this clonotype. CDR3 sequence: CASSFTSGGEQADTQYF. The CDR3 nucleotides read TGTGCCAGCAGCTTTACTAGCGGGGGGGAACAAGCAGATACGCAGTATTTT. The chain couples TRBV7-9 to TRBJ2-3; TRBD2 matches 13 bases. The CDR3 sequence is 17 residues long. Germline V gene sequence: CDR1 SEHNR, CDR2 FQNEAQ (reference sequence). The junction had 7 bases not matched to a gene; V was cut back by 3 bases and J by 4 bases.

The chain is built from TRBV4-3 and TRBJ2-1; a possible D gene is TRBD1 (6 bases). The DNA end favors TRBJ2-7, so the J call may be wrong. CDR1 and CDR2 from the germline V gene are LGHNA and YSLEER. CDR3 length: 13 residues. The CDR3 region has the DNA TGCGCCAGCAGCCCGGGACAAAACAATGAGCAGTACTTC. Encoded protein: CASSPGQNNEQYF.

The J gene is TRBJ1-1, the V gene TRBV6-6; D is perhaps TRBD1 (5 bases). With 7 bases removed from V and 3 bases from J, the gap between germline ends came to 12 bases. The CDR3 runs to 13 residues. Per germline, CDR1 MNHNY and CDR2 SVGAGI (reference sequence). The CDR3 DNA follows: TGTGCCAGCACCCTCAGGGAGGACACTGAAGCTTTCTTT. It codes for CASTLREDTEAFF.

The table lists this clonotype with a few counts. This chain links TRBV7-3 with TRBJ2-7, with 9 positions matching TRBD1. Trimming took 5 bases from V and 1 from J; bases not matched to a gene: 6. Germline V lookup: CDR1 SGHTA, CDR2 FQGTGA. This CDR3 spans 15 amino acids. The CDR3 bases are TGTGCCAGCAGCGCCGGCGGGACAGGGTCCTACGAGCAGTACTTC. Translating gives CASSAGGTGSYEQYF. Complete variable domain (other parts from reference TRBV7-3 and TRBJ2-7): GAGVSQTPSNKVTEKGKYVELRCDPISGHTALYWYRQSLGQGPEFLIYFQGTGAADDSGLPNDRFFAVRPEGSVSTLKIQRTERGDSAVYLCASSAGGTGSYEQYFGPGTRLTVT.

This clonotype was seen only a few times. The CDR3, as DNA: TGCAGCGTTCCAGGGGTAGGCACTGAAGCTTTCTTT. It encodes CSVPGVGTEAFF. The rearrangement joins TRBV29-1 to TRBJ1-1, with a weak D call TRBD1 (6 bases). CDR1 and CDR2 (germline): SQVTM, ANQGSEA. Trimming cost V 5 bases and J 4 bases, with 11 bases left between them. This CDR3 contains 12 residues.

This clonotype was recorded many times. This chain joins TRBV20-1 and TRBJ2-5; the D gene is possibly TRBD2 (6 bases). Trimming stripped 0 bases from V and 5 bases from J, with 13 bases between. CDR1 is DFQATT, CDR2 SNEGSKA, per germline (reference sequence). The CDR3 spans 14 residues. Here the CDR3 reads CSAREARGEETQYF. The CDR3, as DNA: TGCAGTGCTAGAGAAGCGCGGGGTGAGGAGACCCAGTACTTC.